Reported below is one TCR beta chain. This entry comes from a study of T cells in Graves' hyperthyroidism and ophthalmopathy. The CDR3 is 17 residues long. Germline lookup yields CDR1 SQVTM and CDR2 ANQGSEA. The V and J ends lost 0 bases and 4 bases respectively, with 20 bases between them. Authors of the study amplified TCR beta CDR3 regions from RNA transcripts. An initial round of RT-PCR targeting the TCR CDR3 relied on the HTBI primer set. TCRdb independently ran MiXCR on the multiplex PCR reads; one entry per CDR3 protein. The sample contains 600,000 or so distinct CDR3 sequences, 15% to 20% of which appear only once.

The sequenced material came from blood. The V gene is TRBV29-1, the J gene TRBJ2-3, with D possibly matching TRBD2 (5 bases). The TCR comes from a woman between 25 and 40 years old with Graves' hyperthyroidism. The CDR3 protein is CSVEDHRASRYADTQYF. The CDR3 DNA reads TGCAGCGTTGAAGATCATAGGGCTAGCCGTTACGCAGATACGCAGTATTTT.